These 32 T cell receptor beta chains share one sample of origin, sequenced in a study of control samples from healthy donors and cancer patients. Data came from immunoSEQ multiplex PCR; TCRdb stores just in-frame clones and leaves some out. This table holds roughly 130,000 clones, 80% to 95% found once. Sequencing used blood. The receptors were sampled from a man between 18 and 29 years old in good health.

The chain recombines TRBV20-1 with TRBJ1-1; D remains unclear. The CDR3 has 11 amino acids. The ends were cut back, 1 base at V and 6 bases at J, with 6 bases in the middle. Germline V gene sequence: CDR1 DFQATT, CDR2 SNEGSKA (reference sequence). The CDR3 region is CSARVFAEAFF. Written as DNA, the CDR3 is TGCAGTGCTAGAGTTTTCGCTGAAGCTTTCTTT.

V is TRBV5-6 and J is TRBJ2-3, with 8 bases matching TRBD1. Germline CDR1 SGHDT, CDR2 YYEEEE. The CDR3 is made up of 15 amino acids. V lost 4 bases and J lost 4; bases outside the gene matches: 8. CDR3 sequence: CASSLGQGWADTQYF. Written as DNA, the CDR3 is TGTGCCAGCAGCCTAGGACAGGGCTGGGCAGATACGCAGTATTTT. Combining the CDR3 with reference TRBV5-6 and TRBJ2-3 gives the whole variable domain DAGVTQSPTHLIKTRGQQVTLRCSPKSGHDTVSWYQQALGQGPQFIFQYYEEEERQRGNFPDRFSGHQFPNYSSELNVNALLLGDSALYLCASSLGQGWADTQYFGPGTRLTVL.

The chain carries TRBV28 and TRBJ1-1; tentative D call: TRBD1 (5 bases). The CDR3 length is 15 residues. Germline lookup yields CDR1 MDHEN and CDR2 SYDVKM. With 1 base removed from V and 5 bases from J, the gap between germline ends came to 14 bases. CDR3 amino acids: CASSLLGGKGTEAFF. The CDR3 DNA sequence: TGTGCCAGCAGTTTATTGGGGGGGAAAGGGACTGAAGCTTTCTTT. The complete variable domain, with remaining parts taken from reference TRBV28 and TRBJ1-1, reads DVKVTQSSRYLVKRTGEKVFLECVQDMDHENMFWYRQDPGLGLRLIYFSYDVKMKEKGDIPEGYSVSREKKERFSLILESASTNQTSMYLCASSLLGGKGTEAFFGQGTRLTVV.

The V gene is TRBV6-6, the J gene TRBJ2-1, with TRBD1 matching 8 bases. CDR3 length: 14 residues. Germline V CDR1 and CDR2: MNHNY, SVGAGI (reference sequence). Trimming at V came to 5 bases and at J to 6 bases, leaving 6 bases not matched to a gene. The CDR3 sequence is CASSPGQGSNEQFF. The CDR3 DNA sequence: TGTGCCAGCAGTCCCGGACAGGGCTCCAATGAGCAGTTCTTC.

This chain uses TRBV28 with TRBJ2-5; D gene unclear. V lost 3 bases and J lost 6, with 11 bases in between. Per the germline V gene, CDR1 is MDHEN and CDR2 is SYDVKM. The CDR3 is 13 residues long. The CDR3 loop is CASSFPSAKTQYF. CDR3 DNA sequence: TGTGCCAGCAGTTTTCCTAGTGCAAAGACCCAGTACTTC.

This rearrangement joins TRBV5-6 to TRBJ2-7, with D possibly TRBD1 on 6 matching bases. The CDR3 length is 14 residues. Trimming stripped 2 bases from V and 3 bases from J, with 12 bases between. Germline V gives CDR1 SGHDT, CDR2 YYEEEE. The CDR3 DNA sequence: TGTGCCAGCAGCTTCGTCAGGGACATCTACGAGCAGTACGTC. This translates into CASSFVRDIYEQYV.

V and J are TRBV5-4 and TRBJ1-1; weak D call: TRBD1 (5 bases). V was trimmed by 3 bases and J by 1 base, leaving 16 bases between them. CDR1 is SGHNT, CDR2 YYREEE, per germline (reference sequence). The length of the CDR3 is 16 residues. As DNA, the CDR3 is TGTGCCAGCAGCTCAGACAGCGAATTGAGGAACACTGAAGCTTTCTTT. It encodes CASSSDSELRNTEAFF.

The rearrangement uses TRBV2 and TRBJ2-7; 10 bases are a match to TRBD2. Germline lookup yields CDR1 SNHLY and CDR2 FYNNEI. This CDR3 contains 14 residues. V was clipped by 10 bases and J by 9 bases; unmatched bases: 15. The CDR3 DNA reads as TGTGCCACCCGTACTAGCGGGGATACCTACTTGCAGTACTTC. This gives the protein CATRTSGDTYLQYF.

The chain is built from TRBV5-1 and TRBJ2-6; D call uncertain. The CDR3 covers 15 residues. With 0 bases removed from V and 2 bases from J, the gap between germline ends came to 6 bases. Germline V lookup: CDR1 SGHRS, CDR2 YFSETQ. CDR3 region: CASSLDPAGANVLTF. The DNA for the CDR3 is TGCGCCAGCAGCTTGGATCCTGCTGGGGCCAACGTCCTGACTTTC. The variable domain in full, with the rest retrieved from reference TRBV5-1 and TRBJ2-6, is KAGVTQTPRYLIKTRGQQVTLSCSPISGHRSVSWYQQTPGQGLQFLFEYFSETQRNKGNFPGRFSGRQFSNSRSEMNVSTLELGDSALYLCASSLDPAGANVLTFGAGSRLTVL.

The rearrangement joins TRBV5-5 to TRBJ1-3; 9 bases align to TRBD1. CDR3 length: 18 amino acids. V gave up 2 bases and J gave up 0 bases; unmatched junction bases: 9. Germline lookup yields CDR1 SGHKS and CDR2 YYEKEE (reference sequence). This CDR3 is CASSLAIPGQGSGNTIYF. DNA of the CDR3: TGTGCCAGCAGCTTAGCTATACCGGGACAGGGCTCTGGAAACACCATATATTTT.

This clone was detected a few times. The chain uses TRBV11-3 and TRBJ2-3; D is undetermined. The CDR3 sequence is 13 residues long. V was clipped by 5 bases and J by 2 bases, with 8 bases between them. The germline gives CDR1 SGHNT, CDR2 YENEEA. CDR3 DNA sequence: TGTGCCAGCAGCCGAGACACCACAGATACGCAGTATTTT. It encodes CASSRDTTDTQYF.

As for this clone: Other nucleotide sequences in the sample specify the same CDR3. The chain links TRBV6-5 to TRBJ2-7; 8 bases agree with TRBD1. The CDR3 has 13 amino acids. V shed 5 bases and J 2 bases; nucleotides not matched to a gene: 2. Germline lookup yields CDR1 MNHEY and CDR2 SVGAGI. CDR3 residues: CASSKGQAYEQYF. The DNA for the CDR3 is TGTGCCAGCAGTAAGGGACAGGCCTACGAGCAGTACTTC.

V gene TRBV12-3 or TRBV12-4 combines with J gene TRBJ1-1; D gene uncertain. The CDR3 contains 12 residues. The germline V and J ends were trimmed by 5 bases and 1 base, with 5 bases remaining between them. CDR3 residues: CASSMGNTEAFF. The CDR3 bases are TGTGCCAGCAGTATGGGGAACACTGAAGCTTTCTTT.

This clone was observed a single time. The chain couples TRBV7-8 to TRBJ2-5; 9 positions agree with TRBD2. The CDR3 extends over 17 amino acids. CDR1 and CDR2 (germline): SGHVS, FQNEAQ. The V gene end was trimmed by 1 base and the J gene end by 2 bases; junction bases not matched to a gene: 8. CDR3 nucleotide sequence: TGTGCCAGCAGCTTAGGGGGACTAGCCCACATTCAAGAGACCCAGTACTTC. This codes for CASSLGGLAHIQETQYF. The full variable domain, completed using reference TRBV7-8 and TRBJ2-5, is GAGVSQSPRYKVAKRGQDVALRCDPISGHVSLFWYQQALGQGPEFLTYFQNEAQLDKSGLPSDRFFAERPEGSVSTLKIQRTQQEDSAVYLCASSLGGLAHIQETQYFGPGTRLLVL.

The CDR3: CASRGTGGHEQYF. As DNA, the CDR3 is TGTGCCAGCAGGGGGACAGGGGGCCACGAGCAGTACTTC. The V call is TRBV27, the J call TRBJ2-7; 12 bases line up with TRBD1. The CDR3 contains 13 residues. V gave up 6 bases and J gave up 5 bases; unmatched junction bases: 2. The germline gives CDR1 MNHEY, CDR2 SMNVEV (reference sequence).

The chain carries TRBV9 and TRBJ2-3; no definite D call. CDR3 size: 14 residues. V was shortened by 0 bases and J by 1 base, with 6 bases between the two germline ends. Per the germline V gene, CDR1 is SGDLS and CDR2 is YYNGEE. The CDR3 DNA reads TGTGCCAGCAGCGTAGTGGCGCGCACAGATACGCAGTATTTT. This sequence encodes CASSVVARTDTQYF.

This chain joins TRBV4-3 and TRBJ2-6; D is unclear. The V and J ends lost 0 bases and 2 bases respectively, with 5 bases between them. Germline CDR1 reads LGHNA; CDR2 reads YSLEER. The CDR3 length is 15 residues. CDR3 region: CASSQDSPGANVLTF. CDR3 nucleotide sequence: TGCGCCAGCAGCCAAGATAGCCCTGGGGCCAACGTCCTGACTTTC.

This clone occurred a few times. The chain links TRBV6-1 to TRBJ1-4, with D perhaps TRBD1 (5 bases). Germline V gene lookup returns CDR1 MNHNS and CDR2 SASEGT. The CDR3 sequence is 15 residues long. V was clipped by 0 bases and J by 4 bases, with 9 bases between them. The CDR3, as DNA: TGTGCCAGCAGTGAAGCGGGACTTGGTAATGAAAAACTGTTTTTT. Amino acid sequence: CASSEAGLGNEKLFF.

This sequence joins TRBV6-1 and TRBJ1-2, with a tentative D call TRBD1 (5 bases). The germline V gene encodes CDR1 MNHNS and CDR2 SASEGT. The V end was cut by 0 bases, the J end by 0 bases, with 11 bases between. This CDR3 is 16 amino acids long. The CDR3 reads CASSEAWDESNYGYTF. The CDR3 bases are TGTGCCAGCAGTGAAGCTTGGGACGAATCTAACTATGGCTACACCTTC.

J is TRBJ2-7 and V is TRBV27; 11 bases match TRBD1. Germline V gives CDR1 MNHEY, CDR2 SMNVEV (reference sequence). The CDR3 loop spans 16 amino acids. V lost 3 bases, J lost 4 bases, and 8 bases stayed unmatched. The CDR3 reads CASSFKGTGGWYEQYV. The DNA of the CDR3 is TGTGCCAGCAGTTTCAAGGGGACAGGGGGTTGGTACGAGCAGTACGTC.

This chain connects TRBV4-3 to TRBJ2-3; 9 nucleotides align to TRBD2. This CDR3 contains 15 residues. Germline values: CDR1 LGHNA, CDR2 YSLEER. V trimming: 3 bases; J trimming: 4 bases; junction bases outside the gene matches: 5. The CDR3 DNA reads as TGCGCCAGCAGCCAGTATAGCGGGAGAGCAGATACGCAGTATTTT. It translates to CASSQYSGRADTQYF.

V is TRBV29-1 and J is TRBJ1-4; no firm D call. The V and J ends lost 4 bases and 4 bases respectively, with 10 bases between them. This CDR3 is built from 13 residues. CDR1 is SQVTM and CDR2 is ANQGSEA in the germline V gene. The CDR3 nucleotides read TGCAGCGTTGTCGCAGGACTTAATGAAAAACTGTTTTTT. Protein: CSVVAGLNEKLFF. Full variable domain (rest looked up from reference TRBV29-1 and TRBJ1-4): SAVISQKPSRDICQRGTSLTIQCQVDSQVTMMFWYRQQPGQSLTLIATANQGSEATYESGFVIDKFPISRPNLTFSTLTVSNMSPEDSSIYLCSVVAGLNEKLFFGSGTQLSVL.

This clone was recorded only once. The V gene is TRBV6-5, the J gene TRBJ1-3; D ambiguous. CDR1 and CDR2 from the germline V gene are MNHEY and SVGAGI. This CDR3 has 15 residues. The V gene lost 0 bases and the J gene lost 3 bases, with 9 bases spanning the gap. DNA of the CDR3: TGTGCCAGCAGTTACTCGAGGGTTAGTGGAAACACCATATATTTT. Amino acid sequence: CASSYSRVSGNTIYF.

The chain uses TRBV6-1 and TRBJ1-4; the match to TRBD1 covers 8 bases. This CDR3 spans 14 amino acids. Germline trimming cut 1 base from V and 8 bases from J; bases unmatched to any gene: 3. Germline CDR1 reads MNHNS; CDR2 reads SASEGT. The CDR3 sequence is CASSEGRGLEKLFF. The CDR3 region has the DNA TGTGCCAGCAGTGAAGGCAGGGGGCTCGAAAAACTGTTTTTT.

The rearrangement joins TRBV4-3 to TRBJ1-5; perhaps TRBD1 as D (5 bases). CDR1 LGHNA and CDR2 YSLEER come from the germline V gene. V lost 7 bases to trimming and J lost 4 bases, with 11 bases between them. The CDR3 consists of 13 residues. CDR3: CASTRTKNQPQHF. CDR3 in DNA: TGCGCCAGCACGAGGACAAAGAATCAGCCCCAGCATTTT.

The rearrangement uses TRBV7-8 and TRBJ1-2; 7 bases agree with TRBD1. The CDR3 runs 18 residues. J lost 4 bases, V lost 5 bases, and 19 bases had no gene match. The germline gives CDR1 SGHVS, CDR2 FQNEAQ. In DNA, the CDR3 is TGTGCCAGCAGCCTTCCCTATGTCGGCGGGACAGAGAGCTATGGCTACACCTTC. Translated: CASSLPYVGGTESYGYTF.

The V and J genes are TRBV4-2 and TRBJ1-5; TRBD1 might be the D (5 bases). The V end lost 5 bases, the J end lost 3 bases, and 8 bases lay between the germline ends. Germline values: CDR1 LGHNA, CDR2 YNFKEQ. The CDR3 is 13 amino acids. This CDR3 is CASSGRDNQPQHF. The DNA of the CDR3 is TGTGCCAGCAGCGGCAGGGACAATCAGCCCCAGCATTTT.

V gene TRBV5-1 combines with J gene TRBJ2-7; 7 bases line up with TRBD1. CDR3 length: 13 amino acids. The V gene end was trimmed by 0 bases and the J gene end by 12 bases; junction bases not matched to a gene: 9. CDR1 and CDR2 (germline): SGHRS, YFSETQ. The CDR3 DNA reads TGCGCCAGCAGCTTGGGGGCCGGGACAGATCTGTACTTC. It codes for CASSLGAGTDLYF.

The V call is TRBV9, the J call TRBJ2-2, with D maybe TRBD1 (6 bases). CDR1 is SGDLS, CDR2 YYNGEE, per germline. V was cut by 0 bases and J by 0 bases, with 15 bases left in between. The CDR3 has 18 amino acids. CDR3 bases: TGTGCCAGCAGCGTAGTGGCAGGGGTAAGGCCGAACACCGGGGAGCTGTTTTTT. Translating it yields CASSVVAGVRPNTGELFF.

The CDR3 protein is CASSPSPVGGYTF. The CDR3 bases are TGTGCCAGCAGCCCCTCCCCGGTCGGTGGCTACACCTTC. This sequence joins TRBV5-8 and TRBJ1-2; D is ambiguous. V gave up 4 bases and J gave up 7 bases, with 14 bases separating them. Germline CDR1 reads SGHTS; CDR2 reads YDEGEE. The CDR3 runs 13 residues.

As concerns this clone: This sample includes further DNA sequences coding for the same CDR3. The genes are TRBV7-3 and TRBJ2-7; 8 nucleotides agree with TRBD2. Germline V gene lookup returns CDR1 SGHTA and CDR2 FQGTGA. The V gene end was trimmed by 3 bases and the J gene end by 5 bases; junction bases not matched to a gene: 3. The CDR3 runs to 13 residues. CDR3 region: CASSFTGGDEQYF. Written as DNA, the CDR3 is TGTGCCAGCAGCTTCACCGGGGGGGACGAGCAGTACTTC.

This chain uses TRBV29-1 with TRBJ1-1; D possibly corresponds to TRBD1 (6 bases). The CDR3 is made up of 12 amino acids. V lost 5 bases and J 7 bases, leaving 14 bases between the germline ends. Germline loops: CDR1 SQVTM, CDR2 ANQGSEA. The DNA of the CDR3 is TGCAGCGTTCCACAGGGCGGGTTTGAAGCTTTCTTT. Translation gives CSVPQGGFEAFF. The full variable domain, its missing parts supplied by reference TRBV29-1 and TRBJ1-1, is SAVISQKPSRDICQRGTSLTIQCQVDSQVTMMFWYRQQPGQSLTLIATANQGSEATYESGFVIDKFPISRPNLTFSTLTVSNMSPEDSSIYLCSVPQGGFEAFFGQGTRLTVV.